This T cell receptor beta chain was captured by sequencing in a study of blood T cell repertoires in COVID-19. At the level of the study: Both acute and convalescent COVID-19 samples were obtained from the United States, Italy and Spain. PBMCs, B-cell-depleted T cells, or T cells were the source of the cDNA or gDNA that made up the material.

This CDR3 has 14 residues. Germline V lookup: CDR1 SGHTA, CDR2 FQGNSA. After removal of 4 bases from V and 0 bases from J, the junction contained 1 base not matched to a gene. Assay: immunoSEQ multiplex PCR; the TCRdb copy retains only in-frame clones and omits some. The table has fewer than 250,000 clones, under 90% seen once; the top ten hold about 8.9%. Recruits, aged roughly 18 to 89 years, lived in 24 US areas. Cohort allocation depended upon clinical history that participants reported. This TCR was recovered from a woman in her fifties or sixties with acute COVID-19. The sequencing input was PBMCs or T cells enriched from blood (not recorded which). This sequence joins TRBV7-2 and TRBJ1-2; TRBD1 matches 8 bases. The CDR3 sequence is CASSSDRANYGYTF. CDR3 sequence (DNA): TGTGCCAGCAGCTCGGACAGGGCTAACTATGGCTACACCTTC.